This T cell receptor beta chain was sequenced in a study of blood T cell repertoires in COVID-19. The overall study: Collection of acute and convalescent COVID-19 samples took place in the United States, Italy and Spain.

Trimming removed 1 base from V and 7 bases from J, with 14 bases in between. The V gene's germline CDR1 is SGHRS and CDR2 YFSETQ. The length of the CDR3 is 15 residues. As originally analysed: Amplification from reference gene primers served as the basis for estimated nucleated cell counts. Generated by immunoSEQ multiplex PCR, the TCRdb table keeps only in-frame clones and is missing some. For V, J and clone size, that table is used; D and trimming come from the DNA. The sample yields more than 300,000 clones, 86% seen once. The chain uses TRBV5-1 and TRBJ2-2, with D possibly TRBD1 on 6 matching bases. The material sequenced was peripheral blood. The sequence came from a woman in her 50s with acute or convalescent COVID-19. The CDR3 DNA follows: TGCGCCAGCAGCTTGTCGGCAGGGGCTATCGGGGAGCTGTTTTTT. Its translation: CASSLSAGAIGELFF.